This entry concerns a single T cell receptor beta chain. Its antigen is currently unknown. Regarding treatment: oral pan-JAK inhibitor, 5-10 mg twice daily. Specimens obtained from alopecia areata patients comprised lesional scalp punch biopsies and peripheral blood. RNA, once extracted, was reverse transcribed into cDNA for use as the sequencing template. TCRdb's table, derived via immunoSEQ multiplex PCR, lists solely in-frame clones and lacks some. The table shows under 350,000 clones, with over 45% occurring only once. This entry is derived from a study of CD8+ T cells in alopecia areata. The germline V gene encodes CDR1 SGHAT and CDR2 FQNNGV. The CDR3 sequence is 14 residues long. V was pared by 6 bases and J by 1 base, with 2 bases of the junction left unmatched. Notes on the study in general: Tofacitinib significantly reduced both scalp clonality and expanded CD8+ clones among the top 100.

The source of this sequence is a human donor with alopecia areata. This chain uses TRBV11-2 with TRBJ1-1; 10 nucleotides match TRBD1. The starting material was CD4+ T cells sorted from blood, obtained at week 24, from a patient treated with tofacitinib. CDR3 bases: TGTGCCAGCAGGTGGGACAGGGGGAACACTGAAGCTTTCTTT. It yields the protein CASRWDRGNTEAFF.